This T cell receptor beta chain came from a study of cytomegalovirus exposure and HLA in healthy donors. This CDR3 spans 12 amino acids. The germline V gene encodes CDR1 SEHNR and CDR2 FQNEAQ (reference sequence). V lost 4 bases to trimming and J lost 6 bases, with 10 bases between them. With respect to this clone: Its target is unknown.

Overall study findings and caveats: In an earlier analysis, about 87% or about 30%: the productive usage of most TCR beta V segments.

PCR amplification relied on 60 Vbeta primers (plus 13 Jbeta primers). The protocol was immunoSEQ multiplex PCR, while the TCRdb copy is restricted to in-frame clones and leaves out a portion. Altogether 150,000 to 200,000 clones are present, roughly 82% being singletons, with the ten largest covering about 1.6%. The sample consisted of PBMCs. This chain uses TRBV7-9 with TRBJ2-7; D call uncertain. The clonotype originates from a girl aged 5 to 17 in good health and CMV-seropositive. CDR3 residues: CASSSGDSEQYF. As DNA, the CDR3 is TGTGCCAGCAGCTCCGGTGATTCCGAGCAGTACTTC.